A selection of T cell receptor beta chains follows, all from one sample in a study of blood T cell repertoires in COVID-19. Measured with immunoSEQ multiplex PCR; TCRdb has only the in-frame clones, and not every one. The sample has under 150,000 clones; over 60% are singletons. Sequenced: peripheral blood. The receptors shown here come from a woman of 80 years or more with active or convalescent COVID-19. Both conserved end residues are part of each CDR3. Each record gives: V gene, clone size, D gene, J gene, CDR3 DNA, CDR3 protein. A D gene is named only where the DNA matches it firmly. Clone size appears in some rows only: once, few, many, or a class for an expanded clone.

>TRBV5-1|-|-|TRBJ2-1
TGCGCCAGCAGCCCACGGGGGGCCTACTACAATGAGCAGTTCTTC
CASSPRGAYYNEQFF
>TRBV4-2|once|-|TRBJ2-7
TGTGCCAGCAGCCAAGATATGTTCGCGGGACAGAACTACGAGCAGTACTTC
CASSQDMFAGQNYEQYF
>TRBV28|few|TRBD1|TRBJ1-5
TGTGCCAGCACCGCCGGGACAGGGAACCATCAGCCCCAGCATTTT
CASTAGTGNHQPQHF
>TRBV6-2/TRBV6-3|-|-|TRBJ1-5
TGTGCCAGCAGCGCTGAGATCTTTCGGGGCAATCAGCCCCAGCATTTT
CASSAEIFRGNQPQHF
>TRBV28|few|-|TRBJ2-7
TGTGCCAGCAGTTTAACAGAGTCCCGTATCTTC
CASSLTESRIF
>TRBV5-8|-|-|TRBJ1-4
TGTGCCAGCAGCCGAAGGGGGTCTAATGAAAAACTGTTTTTT
CASSRRGSNEKLFF
>TRBV9|-|TRBD1|TRBJ2-7
TGTGCCAGCAGAAACACCAGGGGGCATATCTACGAGCAGTACTTC
CASRNTRGHIYEQYF
>TRBV6-7|-|-|TRBJ2-2
TGTGCCACGACCGGGGAGCTGTTTTTT
CATTGELFF
>TRBV6-6|once|-|TRBJ1-1
TGTGCTTCACAAACGGGGAACACTGAAGCTTTCTTT
CASQTGNTEAFF
>TRBV7-2|-|-|TRBJ1-2
TGTGCCAGCAGCTTTCGGACACCTCAACATGGCTACACCTTC
CASSFRTPQHGYTF
>TRBV18|-|-|TRBJ1-1
TGTGCCAGCTCAAAAGGGCTGGGACAATTGAACACTGAAGCTTTCTTT
CASSKGLGQLNTEAFF
>TRBV4-2|-|TRBD2|TRBJ2-1
TGTGCCAGCAGCCTCGGGTCTGGGACTAGCGGGGGGGCAGTCAATGAGCAGTTCTTC
CASSLGSGTSGGAVNEQFF
>TRBV6-5|-|-|TRBJ1-2
TGTGCCAGCAGTTACACAGGGTTGCGTGGCTACACCTTC
CASSYTGLRGYTF
>TRBV6-1|few|-|TRBJ1-6
TGTGCCAGCAGTGAAGCGTCCGTCGTGTATAATTCACCCCTCCACTTT
CASSEASVVYNSPLHF
>TRBV6-1|-|-|TRBJ2-3
TGTGCCAGCAGTGAAGCGCTTCAGGATACGCAGTATTTT
CASSEALQDTQYF
>TRBV11-3|-|TRBD1|TRBJ1-1
TGTGCCAGCAGCCCGGGACAGGGTGCGGCAAGCACTGAAGCTTTCTTT
CASSPGQGAASTEAFF
>TRBV7-9|-|-|TRBJ2-7
TGTGCCAGCAGCTTCTACGCGTCTGACGAGCAGTACTTC
CASSFYASDEQYF
>TRBV7-9|-|-|TRBJ2-4
TGTGCCAGCAGCTTAGCGACAGAAAACATTCAGTACTTC
CASSLATENIQYF
>TRBV2|-|-|TRBJ2-7
TGTGCCAGCAGTCCTTCCTACGAGCAGTACTTC
CASSPSYEQYF
>TRBV5-4|-|TRBD2|TRBJ2-7
TGTGCCAGCAGCAGGACTAGCGGGGGGAGTTTGTCCTACGAGCAGTACTTC
CASSRTSGGSLSYEQYF
>TRBV4-1|-|-|TRBJ2-5
TGCGCCAGCAGCCAAGATTCGGGGAGAGAGACCCAGTACTTC
CASSQDSGRETQYF
>TRBV18|-|-|TRBJ1-2
TGTGCCAGCTCACTCCAGAGGGAGCGAGGCTACACCTTC
CASSLQRERGYTF
>TRBV6-6|-|TRBD1|TRBJ2-2
TGTGCAACCGGACGAGACAGGGGGACCGGGGAGCTGTTTTTT
CATGRDRGTGELFF
>TRBV5-1|-|-|TRBJ2-3
TGCGCCAGCAGCTCCCGACCGGGGTCCGAAGATACGCAGTATTTT
CASSSRPGSEDTQYF
>TRBV19|-|TRBD1|TRBJ2-1
TGTGCCAGTAGTACCAGACAGGGCCCCTACAATGAGCAGTTCTTC
CASSTRQGPYNEQFF
>TRBV7-9|once|-|TRBJ1-3
TGTGCCAGCAGCTTAGCTCTTGCTGGAAACACCATATATTTT
CASSLALAGNTIYF
>TRBV20-1|-|-|TRBJ1-6
TGCAGTGCTAGTTGGGGGACATATAATTCACCCCTCCACTTT
CSASWGTYNSPLHF
>TRBV5-1|-|TRBD1|TRBJ2-6
TGCGCCAGCAGCCTTACCGGGACAGGGGGCTCTGGGGCCAACGTCCTGACTTTC
CASSLTGTGGSGANVLTF
>TRBV5-1|-|-|TRBJ1-3
TGCGCCAGCAGCTTGGCCACGAGTTCTGGAAACACCATATATTTT
CASSLATSSGNTIYF
>TRBV9|once|TRBD1|TRBJ1-1
TGTGCCAGCAGCGTGGGGGACAGGGGATACACTGAAGCTTTCTTT
CASSVGDRGYTEAFF
>TRBV11-2|-|TRBD2|TRBJ2-7
TGTGCCAGCAGCTTAGAAGCGGGGTCCTCCTACGAGCAGTACTTC
CASSLEAGSSYEQYF
>TRBV11-1|many|TRBD1|TRBJ2-2
TGTGCCAGCAGCTGGGAGACAGGGGGGGACACCGGGGAGCTGTTTTTT
CASSWETGGDTGELFF
>TRBV18|few|TRBD1|TRBJ2-2
TGTGCCAGCTCAGCCCGAGGACAGGGGGCTTCCGGGGAGCTGTTTTTT
CASSARGQGASGELFF
>TRBV5-6|-|-|TRBJ2-3
TGTGCCAGCAGCCAGGAGTTTGGGGGCGCAGATACGCAGTATTTT
CASSQEFGGADTQYF
>TRBV7-2|few|TRBD1|TRBJ1-4
TGTGCCAGCAGCGACGTGGACAGGGGAACAACTAATGAAAAACTGTTTTTT
CASSDVDRGTTNEKLFF
>TRBV7-9|-|-|TRBJ2-3
TGTGCCAGCAGCCCCGAGACAGATACGCAGTATTTT
CASSPETDTQYF
>TRBV4-1|-|TRBD2|TRBJ2-7
TGCGCCAGCAGCCAAGATGTCCAGGCTAGCGGGGCCTACGAGCAGTACTTC
CASSQDVQASGAYEQYF
>TRBV28|few|-|TRBJ1-2
TGTGCCAGCAGAACAGGCAGTCTTGGCTACACCTTC
CASRTGSLGYTF
>TRBV5-1|-|-|TRBJ2-7
TGCGCCAGCAGCCAACTCCCGCGGGACGGGAGTAACGAGCAGTACTTC
CASSQLPRDGSNEQYF
>TRBV5-1|-|TRBD1|TRBJ1-4
TGCGCCAGCAGCTTCGGGACAGGGTTAGCTAATGAAAAACTGTTTTTT
CASSFGTGLANEKLFF
>TRBV19|-|-|TRBJ2-1
TGTGCCAGTAGTATTGGGCTCGGACAACGGTCCTACAATGAGCAGTTCTTC
CASSIGLGQRSYNEQFF